This passage covers 16 T cell receptor beta chains from one sample sequenced in a study of long-term antiretroviral therapy in people with HIV. With survey level as its setting, the immunoSEQ assay was v3.0. Only in-frame clones appear in the TCRdb table, and some are missing; sequencing was by immunoSEQ multiplex PCR. The profile shows under 30,000 clones, around 85% of them singletons. The input for sequencing was unsorted PBMCs, taken 3 years after starting antiretroviral therapy. The receptors were gathered from a man in his forties with HIV.

The gene calls are TRBV6-5 and TRBJ1-5; 7 bases fit TRBD1. The V gene's germline CDR1 is MNHEY and CDR2 SVGAGI. This CDR3 contains 14 residues. After removal of 6 bases from V and 5 bases from J, the junction contained 7 bases not matched to a gene. The CDR3 nucleotides are TGTGCCAGCAGCTACCGACAGGGAGATCAGCCCCAGCATTTT. Its translation is CASSYRQGDQPQHF.

The chain combines TRBV2 with TRBJ2-2; no clear D. Trimming pared 6 bases from V and 6 bases from J, leaving 8 bases between. This CDR3 is built from 12 residues. Germline CDR1 is SNHLY and CDR2 is FYNNEI. In nucleotides, the CDR3 is TGTGCCAGCAGGCTCAATTCCGGGGAGCTGTTTTTT. This encodes CASRLNSGELFF.

V gene TRBV19 combines with J gene TRBJ2-1; weak D call: TRBD2 (5 bases). Trimming cost V 2 bases and J 4 bases, with 15 bases left between them. The CDR3 covers 16 residues. The V gene's germline CDR1 is LNHDA and CDR2 SQIVND (reference sequence). CDR3 sequence: CASSIPPLGDYNEQFF. In DNA form, the CDR3 reads TGTGCCAGTAGTATACCCCCCTTGGGAGATTACAATGAGCAGTTCTTC.

The chain uses TRBV7-9 and TRBJ2-7, with 7 positions matching TRBD1. J lost 1 base, V lost 1 base, and 7 bases had no gene match. Looked up from germline, CDR1 is SEHNR and CDR2 is FQNEAQ (reference sequence). The CDR3 extends over 16 amino acids. CDR3 sequence reads: CASSLGLGTASYEQYF. In DNA, the CDR3 is TGTGCCAGCAGCTTAGGATTGGGGACAGCTTCCTACGAGCAGTACTTC.

The chain has TRBV6-1 and TRBJ1-4; 7 bases are a match to TRBD1. This CDR3 contains 14 residues. The junction had 8 bases not matched to a gene; V was cut back by 5 bases and J by 8 bases. Germline CDR1 is MNHNS and CDR2 is SASEGT. As DNA, the CDR3 is TGTGCCAGCAGTAGGGGGCTACAAGGGGAAAAACTGTTTTTT. Protein product: CASSRGLQGEKLFF.

The chain joins TRBV25-1 to TRBJ1-5, with D maybe TRBD1 (5 bases). The CDR3 totals 14 residues. Trimming left V 5 bases short and J 0 bases short, with 8 bases between. Germline CDR1 is MGHDK and CDR2 is SYGVNS. CDR3 DNA: TGTGCCAGCAGTATAGGGGATAGCAATCAGCCCCAGCATTTT. It specifies CASSIGDSNQPQHF.

J is TRBJ2-7 and V is TRBV2; 13 bases are shared with TRBD2. Germline CDR1 reads SNHLY; CDR2 reads FYNNEI. V lost 4 bases and J lost 9; bases outside the gene matches: 21. This CDR3 has 19 residues. The CDR3 DNA sequence: TGTGCCAGCAGTGTCCGGGGGCCAACTAGCGGGGGGGCAGTTACGACGCAGTACTTC. It codes for CASSVRGPTSGGAVTTQYF.

The chain is built from TRBV5-1 and TRBJ2-2; D is undetermined. The CDR3 is made up of 15 amino acids. CDR1 is SGHRS, CDR2 YFSETQ, per germline. V was trimmed by 4 bases and J by 0 bases, leaving 10 bases between them. The DNA of the CDR3 is TGCGCCAGCAGCCCCTGGGGAACGAACACCGGGGAGCTGTTTTTT. Protein sequence: CASSPWGTNTGELFF.

The V gene is TRBV11-2, the J gene TRBJ2-3, with D tentatively TRBD1 (6 bases). The CDR3 is made up of 12 amino acids. The V end was cut by 5 bases, the J end by 6 bases, with 9 bases between. The germline CDR1 and CDR2 sequences are SGHAT and FQNNGV. Here the CDR3 DNA reads TGTGCCAGCAGCCGGCAGGGGGATACGCAGTATTTT. Residues: CASSRQGDTQYF.

The gene calls are TRBV5-1 and TRBJ1-2; 7 bases line up with TRBD1. The germline gives CDR1 SGHRS, CDR2 YFSETQ. Trimming at V came to 4 bases and at J to 0 bases, leaving 6 bases not matched to a gene. The CDR3 sequence is 15 residues long. The CDR3 here is CASSEWTGPNYGYTF. In DNA, the CDR3 is TGCGCCAGCAGCGAATGGACAGGCCCTAACTATGGCTACACCTTC.

The V call is TRBV21-1, the J call TRBJ2-3; the table's D call of TRBD1 was not tested on the DNA. TRBV21-1 is labeled a pseudogene. This CDR3 region has 19 residues. The CDR3, as DNA: TGTGCCAGCACCCTATCAGGACCCGGGACACTAGGAGTGAGAGATACGCAGTATTTT. Its protein is CASTLSGPGTLGVRDTQYF.

The chain links TRBV4-1 to TRBJ1-2; weak D call: TRBD1 (6 bases). V was clipped by 2 bases and J by 7 bases, with 11 bases between them. This CDR3 is built from 13 residues. Germline V gives CDR1 MGHRA, CDR2 YSYEKL. CDR3 coding DNA: TGCGCCAGCAGCCAACAGGGGCGTGCTGGCTACACCTTC. Translation: CASSQQGRAGYTF.

The chain is built from TRBV11-3 and TRBJ2-7; 8 bases map to TRBD2. This CDR3 has 15 amino acids. CDR1 SGHNT and CDR2 YENEEA come from the germline V gene. V gave up 2 bases and J gave up 0 bases; unmatched junction bases: 3. The CDR3 is CASSLKLADSYEQYF. Here the CDR3 DNA reads TGTGCCAGCAGCTTAAAACTAGCGGACTCCTACGAGCAGTACTTC.

CDR3 loop: CATRGRNTEAFF. CDR3 sequence (DNA): TGTGCCACCCGGGGGAGGAACACTGAAGCTTTCTTT. The rearrangement joins TRBV2 to TRBJ1-1; TRBD1 is a possible D gene (5 bases). Trimming shortened V by 10 bases and J by 1 base, and 10 bases separated the two germline ends. Germline assignment: CDR1 SNHLY and CDR2 FYNNEI. The CDR3 loop spans 12 amino acids.

This chain links TRBV5-3 with TRBJ1-2; perhaps TRBD1 as D (5 bases). TRBV5-3 has ORF status, its function being uncertain. Trimming shortened V by 2 bases and J by 7 bases, and 15 bases separated the two germline ends. CDR3 length: 14 amino acids. CDR3 residues: CARSFGQGYCGYTF. CDR3 nucleotide sequence: TGTGCCAGAAGCTTTGGGCAGGGTTATTGTGGCTACACCTTC.

The chain joins TRBV5-1 to TRBJ2-1; 12 nucleotides agree with TRBD2. Trimming removed 3 bases from V and 5 bases from J; junction bases left unmatched: 9. The CDR3 runs to 17 residues. Per germline, CDR1 SGHRS and CDR2 YFSETQ. The CDR3 nucleotides are TGCGCCAGCAGCTCCCTAGGTCTAGCGGGGGGGAACAATGAGCAGTTCTTC. This codes for CASSSLGLAGGNNEQFF.